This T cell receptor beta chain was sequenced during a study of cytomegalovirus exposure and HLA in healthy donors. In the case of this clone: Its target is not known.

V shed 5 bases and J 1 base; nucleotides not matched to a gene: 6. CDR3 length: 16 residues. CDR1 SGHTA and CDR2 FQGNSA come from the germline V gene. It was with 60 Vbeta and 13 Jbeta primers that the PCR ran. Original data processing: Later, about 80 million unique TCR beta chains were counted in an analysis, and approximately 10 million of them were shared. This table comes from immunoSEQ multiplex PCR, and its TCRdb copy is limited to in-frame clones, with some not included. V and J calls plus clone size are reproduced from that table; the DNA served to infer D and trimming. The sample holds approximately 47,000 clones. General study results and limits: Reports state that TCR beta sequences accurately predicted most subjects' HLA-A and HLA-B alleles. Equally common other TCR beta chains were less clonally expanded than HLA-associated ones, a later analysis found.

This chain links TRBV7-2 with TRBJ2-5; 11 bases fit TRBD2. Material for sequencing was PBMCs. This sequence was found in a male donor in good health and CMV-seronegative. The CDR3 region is CASSVSGGASQETQYF. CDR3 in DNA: TGTGCCAGCAGCGTTAGCGGGGGGGCCTCCCAAGAGACCCAGTACTTC.